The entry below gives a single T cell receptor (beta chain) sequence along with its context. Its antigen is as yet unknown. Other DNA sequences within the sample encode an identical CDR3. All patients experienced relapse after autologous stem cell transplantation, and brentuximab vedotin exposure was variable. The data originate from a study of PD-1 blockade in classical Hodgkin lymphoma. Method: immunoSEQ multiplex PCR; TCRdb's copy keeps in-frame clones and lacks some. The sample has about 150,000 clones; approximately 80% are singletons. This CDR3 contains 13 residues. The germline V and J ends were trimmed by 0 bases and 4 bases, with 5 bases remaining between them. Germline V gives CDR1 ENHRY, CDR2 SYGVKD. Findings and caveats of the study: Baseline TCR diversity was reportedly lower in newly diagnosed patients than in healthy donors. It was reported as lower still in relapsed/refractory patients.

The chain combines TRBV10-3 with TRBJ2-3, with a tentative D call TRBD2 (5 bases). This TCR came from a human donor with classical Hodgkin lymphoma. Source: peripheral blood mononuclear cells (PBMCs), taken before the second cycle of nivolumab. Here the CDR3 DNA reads TGTGCCATCAGTGAGTCGAGGGCAGATACGCAGTATTTT. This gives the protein CAISESRADTQYF.